These 7 T cell receptor beta chains came from one sample sequenced in a study of PD-1 blockade in classical Hodgkin lymphoma. Generated by immunoSEQ multiplex PCR, the TCRdb table keeps only in-frame clones and is missing some. Here the sample spans under 35,000 clones, roughly 90% being singletons. Time point meaning: newly diagnosed, previously untreated cHL patient sample. Investigators isolated CD4+ T cells from thawed PBMCs through magnetic negative selection. The sample comprised CD4+ T cells from blood. These receptors came from a human donor with classical Hodgkin lymphoma.

The V call is TRBV5-1, the J call TRBJ2-7; 11 positions match TRBD2. Per the germline V gene, CDR1 is SGHRS and CDR2 is YFSETQ. The CDR3 length is 14 residues. V shed 0 bases and J 5 bases; nucleotides not matched to a gene: 1. The DNA of the CDR3 is TGCGCCAGCAGCTTGGCACTAGCGGGAGACGAGCAGTACTTC. Translation: CASSLALAGDEQYF.

This clone was picked up one time. V is TRBV18 and J is TRBJ1-5; unclear D gene. Deletions cut 3 bases from V and 1 base from J, with 10 bases between. The CDR3 is made up of 15 amino acids. Germline CDR1 reads KGHSH; CDR2 reads LQKENI. The CDR3 sequence is CASSPISDSNQPQHF. The CDR3 nucleotides are TGTGCCAGCTCACCTATCTCCGACAGCAATCAGCCCCAGCATTTT.

The V gene is TRBV14, the J gene TRBJ2-1, with 13 bases fitting TRBD2. Trimming removed 4 bases from V and 3 bases from J; junction bases left unmatched: 9. The germline V gene has CDR1 SGHDN and CDR2 FVKESK. The CDR3 sequence is 18 residues long. The CDR3 DNA follows: TGTGCCAGCAGCCGGAAAGTGGGGACTAGCGGGGTCTACAATGAGCAGTTCTTC. This codes for CASSRKVGTSGVYNEQFF.

The J gene is TRBJ2-3, the V gene TRBV28; the D gene is possibly TRBD2 (6 bases). The ends were cut back, 4 bases at V and 6 bases at J, with 8 bases in the middle. There are 12 residues in the CDR3. Germline CDR1 is MDHEN and CDR2 is SYDVKM. CDR3 sequence reads: CASSSRGDTQYF. The CDR3 coding sequence is TGTGCCAGCAGTTCCCGGGGGGATACGCAGTATTTT.

The chain links TRBV20-1 to TRBJ1-2; D gene uncertain. Trimming left V 5 bases short and J 4 bases short, with 8 bases between. The CDR3 extends over 11 amino acids. Per germline, CDR1 DFQATT and CDR2 SNEGSKA (reference sequence). DNA for the CDR3: TGCAGTGCTGACGACACCTATGGCTACACCTTC. Translating it yields CSADDTYGYTF.

J is TRBJ1-1 and V is TRBV7-2, with 8 bases that match TRBD1. The CDR3 extends over 17 amino acids. Germline V gives CDR1 SGHTA, CDR2 FQGNSA. V shed 4 bases and J 0 bases; nucleotides not matched to a gene: 10. CDR3 bases: TGTGCCAGCAGCTCCCTGGGACAGGCCTACTTGAACACTGAAGCTTTCTTT. Translation gives CASSSLGQAYLNTEAFF.

The chain has TRBV6-4 and TRBJ1-5; D is undetermined. Germline V lookup: CDR1 MRHNA, CDR2 SNTAGT. The CDR3 has 13 residues. Trimming cost V 6 bases and J 3 bases, with 9 bases left between them. This CDR3 is CASSQELNQPQHF. CDR3 in DNA: TGTGCCAGCAGCCAGGAACTCAATCAGCCCCAGCATTTT.